The clone carrying this T cell receptor (beta chain) came up a few times. What it recognizes is unknown. This was a survey-level run. Assay: immunoSEQ multiplex PCR; the TCRdb copy retains only in-frame clones and omits some. The sample carries about 45,000 clones, just over 85% recorded once. The data belong to a study of STAT5B mutations in CD4+ large granular lymphocyte leukemia. General study points: Without HLA matching, higher CD4+ than CD8+ T-LGLL clonality could reflect small sample size. TRBV06-family usage was enriched in top patient clones (8/27) versus controls (2/35). Approximately 25% of private leukemic clonotypes occurred rarely in other patients' non-leukemic repertoires.

Germline CDR1 is SQVTM and CDR2 is ANQGSEA. After removal of 7 bases from V and 1 base from J, the junction contained 3 bases not matched to a gene. The CDR3 has 14 amino acids. The source is a human donor in good health. The specimen was CD4+ T cells from blood buffy coats. The chain recombines TRBV29-1 with TRBJ2-2; 10 nucleotides line up with TRBD2. The CDR3 sequence is CSARLAGNTGELFF. CDR3 in DNA: TGCAGCGCCCGACTAGCGGGGAACACCGGGGAGCTGTTTTTT.